The clone carrying this TCR beta chain was seen a single time. As yet, its antigen is unknown. V was clipped by 5 bases and J by 2 bases, with 9 bases between them. Germline loops: CDR1 SGHVS, CDR2 FQNEAQ. The CDR3 spans 13 residues. The record originates from a study of T cells in localized non-small cell lung cancer. Findings of the study overall: Uninvolved nearby lung showed the greatest T cell clonality, exceeding that found in tumor. Adjacent lung was found to contain a median about 60 of the top 100 tumor clones.

Clones were sequenced by immunoSEQ multiplex PCR, and TCRdb holds only the in-frame ones, with some missing. Among about 18,000 clones listed, under 85% were seen once. Sequencing used peripheral blood, obtained before any cancer treatment. This sequence originates from a female donor of 60 years or more with stage I lung adenocarcinoma. The genes are TRBV7-8 and TRBJ1-2; D is unclear. The CDR3 reads CASSQARNYGYTF. In DNA form, the CDR3 reads TGTGCCAGCAGCCAGGCCAGGAACTATGGCTACACCTTC.